This T cell receptor beta chain was recorded in a study of identical twins. Study-wide results and caveats: There were fewer insertions in abundant cord blood beta clonotypes, but memory repertoires showed no such pattern.

The CDR3 consists of 17 residues. Germline values: CDR1 SEHNR, CDR2 FQNEAQ (reference sequence). V was clipped by 5 bases and J by 0 bases, with 17 bases between them. There were only healthy Caucasians among the donors. This clonotype turned up a few times. Its antigen is still unknown. A universal primer site came from template switching; cDNA carried unique molecular identifiers. TCRdb itself ran the 5' RACE reads through MiXCR, one entry per CDR3 protein. Among about 810,000 distinct CDR3 sequences, over 9% were seen once, and the ten largest hold roughly 1.6%. The sample was also reused in another study, on yellow fever vaccine responses in identical twins.

The receptor was derived from a woman aged 18-30 years in good health. The gene calls are TRBV7-9 and TRBJ2-1, with a tentative D call TRBD2 (6 bases). Sequencing was carried out using PBMCs. Here the CDR3 DNA reads TGTGCCAGCAGCCCCCCAGCGGGTAAGAGCTCCTACAATGAGCAGTTCTTC. It codes for CASSPPAGKSSYNEQFF.